This passage covers 29 T cell receptor beta chains from one sample sequenced in a study of cytomegalovirus exposure and HLA in healthy donors. PCR was performed using 60 Vbeta and 13 Jbeta primers. Generated by immunoSEQ multiplex PCR, the TCRdb table keeps only in-frame clones and is missing some. The sample has about 160,000 clones, 80% to 90% seen once. The material sequenced was PBMCs. Receptors originate from a man aged 50 or older in good health and CMV-seropositive.

The chain couples TRBV30 to TRBJ1-2; 8 bases are shared with TRBD1. This CDR3 is 14 amino acids long. Germline V gene lookup returns CDR1 GTSNPN and CDR2 SVGIG (reference sequence). V was clipped by 7 bases and J by 0 bases; unmatched bases: 7. In DNA form, the CDR3 reads TGTGCCTTCCCCTGGGGACAGGCTAACTATGGCTACACCTTC. It translates to CAFPWGQANYGYTF.

The chain is built from TRBV20-1 and TRBJ1-2; D unclear. The CDR3 consists of 10 residues. V was shortened by 3 bases and J by 8 bases, with 7 bases between the two germline ends. Germline V CDR1 and CDR2: DFQATT, SNEGSKA (reference sequence). CDR3 amino acids: CSARTFGYTF. In DNA, the CDR3 is TGCAGTGCTAGGACTTTCGGCTACACCTTC.

The chain carries TRBV27 and TRBJ1-6; perhaps TRBD1 as D (5 bases). V lost 5 bases and J lost 4, with 21 bases in between. The CDR3 length is 18 residues. CDR1 and CDR2 (germline): MNHEY, SMNVEV (reference sequence). The CDR3 region is CASSPPKMRQSYNSPLHF. CDR3 bases: TGTGCCAGCAGTCCTCCAAAGATGCGACAGTCTTATAATTCACCCCTCCACTTT.

The chain uses TRBV7-9 and TRBJ2-3, with 7 positions matching TRBD2. The CDR3 is made up of 16 amino acids. Germline-derived CDR1 and CDR2 are SEHNR and FQNEAQ (reference sequence). J was trimmed by 4 bases and V by 7 bases; bases with no gene match: 14. The chain's CDR3 is CASTGRMGGSADTQYF. The CDR3 DNA reads TGTGCCAGCACCGGACGAATGGGGGGGTCCGCAGATACGCAGTATTTT. Full variable domain (outside the CDR3, taken from reference TRBV7-9 and TRBJ2-3): DTGVSQNPRHKITKRGQNVTFRCDPISEHNRLYWYRQTLGQGPEFLTYFQNEAQLEKSRLLSDRFSAERPKGSFSTLEIQRTEQGDSAMYLCASTGRMGGSADTQYFGPGTRLTVL.

The rearrangement uses TRBV11-3 and TRBJ2-7; 7 bases agree with TRBD2. The CDR3 sequence is 13 residues long. CDR1 is SGHNT, CDR2 YENEEA, per germline. The trim removed 4 bases at V and 5 bases at J, leaving 5 bases unmatched. The CDR3 region is CASSSPTSDEQYF. CDR3 sequence (DNA): TGTGCCAGCAGCTCCCCAACTAGCGACGAGCAGTACTTC.

J is TRBJ2-2 and V is TRBV5-6, with 7 bases fitting TRBD1. Germline trimming cut 2 bases from V and 2 bases from J; bases unmatched to any gene: 6. Germline values: CDR1 SGHDT, CDR2 YYEEEE. CDR3 size: 16 residues. The CDR3 region is CASSLAGTANTGELFF. CDR3 DNA sequence: TGTGCCAGCAGCTTAGCCGGGACAGCAAACACCGGGGAGCTGTTTTTT.

The chain carries TRBV19 and TRBJ2-6, with D maybe TRBD1 (5 bases). CDR1 is LNHDA and CDR2 is SQIVND in the germline V gene (reference sequence). There are 15 residues in the CDR3. The V gene lost 3 bases and the J gene lost 0 bases, with 6 bases spanning the gap. CDR3 in amino acids: CASSIDSSGANVLTF. The CDR3 region has the DNA TGTGCCAGTAGTATCGACAGCTCTGGGGCCAACGTCCTGACTTTC.

The genes are TRBV7-2 and TRBJ2-1; D remains unclear. CDR1 and CDR2 (germline): SGHTA, FQGNSA. Trimming cost V 2 bases and J 0 bases, with 11 bases left between them. The CDR3 loop spans 16 amino acids. The CDR3 region has the DNA TGTGCCAGCAGCTTAACCGTCGGAGCCTCCTACAATGAGCAGTTCTTC. Protein: CASSLTVGASYNEQFF. The full variable domain, its missing parts supplied by reference TRBV7-2 and TRBJ2-1, is GAGVSQSPSNKVTEKGKDVELRCDPISGHTALYWYRQSLGQGLEFLIYFQGNSAPDKSGLPSDRFSAERTGGSVSTLTIQRTQQEDSAVYLCASSLTVGASYNEQFFGPGTRLTVL.

J is TRBJ1-5 and V is TRBV5-6; possible D gene TRBD1, 5 bases. The CDR3 spans 12 residues. Germline V lookup: CDR1 SGHDT, CDR2 YYEEEE. Trimming removed 3 bases from V and 10 bases from J, with 11 bases in between. The CDR3: CASSWGVGPQHF. DNA for the CDR3: TGTGCCAGCAGCTGGGGGGTGGGACCCCAGCATTTT.

The CDR3, as DNA: TGTGCCAGCAGTGTTGGCAGGGTTGGATGGCAGCCCCAGCATTTT. This translates into CASSVGRVGWQPQHF. V usage is TRBV2 and J usage is TRBJ1-5; D is perhaps TRBD1 (5 bases). The CDR3 contains 15 residues. Deletions cut 4 bases from V and 7 bases from J, with 17 bases between. Per the germline V gene, CDR1 is SNHLY and CDR2 is FYNNEI.

The chain is built from TRBV7-3 and TRBJ2-5; 7 bases are shared with TRBD2. Per the germline V gene, CDR1 is SGHTA and CDR2 is FQGTGA. V trimming: 4 bases; J trimming: 0 bases; junction bases outside the gene matches: 5. The CDR3 sequence is 15 residues long. Here the CDR3 reads CASSSGGGHQETQYF. CDR3 bases: TGTGCCAGCAGCTCTGGCGGGGGACACCAAGAGACCCAGTACTTC.

The chain joins TRBV21-1 to TRBJ2-5; the table's D call, TRBD2, has no DNA check behind it. TRBV21-1 has pseudogene status. This CDR3 is built from 15 residues. CDR3 in amino acids: CASSKARVNQETQYF. The CDR3 DNA sequence: TGTGCCAGCAGCAAAGCACGCGTGAACCAAGAGACCCAGTACTTC.

The V gene is TRBV7-9, the J gene TRBJ1-2, with 11 bases that match TRBD1. Germline CDR1 reads SEHNR; CDR2 reads FQNEAQ (reference sequence). Trimming took 5 bases from V and 8 from J; bases not matched to a gene: 4. The CDR3 consists of 13 residues. In nucleotides, the CDR3 is TGTGCCAGCAGCGGGACAGGGGGTGGAGGCTACACCTTC. Its translation: CASSGTGGGGYTF.

The chain links TRBV28 to TRBJ2-2; 9 bases fit TRBD2. The V segment lost 4 bases and the J segment 5 bases; nucleotides outside the gene matches: 8. Germline assignment: CDR1 MDHEN and CDR2 SYDVKM. CDR3 size: 16 residues. The CDR3 region has the DNA TGTGCCAGCAGTTCCCTTAGCGGGAGACGTACCGGGGAGCTGTTTTTT. The encoded protein is CASSSLSGRRTGELFF.

The chain has TRBV7-6 and TRBJ1-2; 8 bases line up with TRBD1. Germline V gives CDR1 SGHVS, CDR2 FNYEAQ. J lost 5 bases, V lost 3 bases, and 11 bases had no gene match. The CDR3 runs 16 residues. The CDR3 DNA reads TGTGCCAGCAGCTTTGGCACCGGGGACAGGAGTTATGGCTACACCTTC. Amino acids: CASSFGTGDRSYGYTF.

This clone appeared many times. This chain links TRBV5-4 with TRBJ2-2; 14 bases are shared with TRBD2. The CDR3 totals 20 residues. V was pared by 5 bases and J by 0 bases, with 12 bases of the junction left unmatched. CDR1 is SGHNT and CDR2 is YYREEE in the germline V gene (reference sequence). The CDR3 DNA is TGTGCCAGCAGTTTTAGACTAGCGGGGGGGAAATTCGCGAACACCGGGGAGCTGTTTTTT. This codes for CASSFRLAGGKFANTGELFF. Full variable domain (missing parts from reference TRBV5-4 and TRBJ2-2): ETGVTQSPTHLIKTRGQQVTLRCSSQSGHNTVSWYQQALGQGPQFIFQYYREEENGRGNFPPRFSGLQFPNYSSELNVNALELDDSALYLCASSFRLAGGKFANTGELFFGEGSRLTVL.

The V gene is TRBV5-5, the J gene TRBJ1-2, with TRBD1 identical over 9 bases. V gave up 0 bases and J gave up 7 bases; unmatched junction bases: 10. CDR1 is SGHKS, CDR2 YYEKEE, per germline (reference sequence). The CDR3 spans 16 residues. CDR3 in DNA: TGTGCCAGCAGCTTGGCGGGACAGGGTTTGTCGGGTGGCTACACCTTC. It codes for CASSLAGQGLSGGYTF.

The chain links TRBV6-5 to TRBJ1-2; 8 bases map to TRBD1. The CDR3 is made up of 14 amino acids. V lost 7 bases and J lost 4; bases outside the gene matches: 8. Germline loops: CDR1 MNHEY, CDR2 SVGAGI. In nucleotides, the CDR3 is TGTGCCAGCACAAGGACAGGGATGACCTATGGCTACACCTTC. The encoded protein is CASTRTGMTYGYTF.

This chain links TRBV28 with TRBJ2-1, with 11 bases matching TRBD2. The V gene's germline CDR1 is MDHEN and CDR2 SYDVKM. The CDR3 has 15 residues. V shed 5 bases and J 3 bases; nucleotides not matched to a gene: 3. The CDR3 reads CASSPSGGHYNEQFF. For the CDR3, the DNA is TGTGCCAGCAGTCCTAGCGGGGGGCACTACAATGAGCAGTTCTTC.

This clone was observed a handful of times. V usage is TRBV9 and J usage is TRBJ1-1, with no clear D. The CDR3 is 15 residues long. Germline V CDR1 and CDR2: SGDLS, YYNGEE. The V and J ends lost 3 bases and 3 bases respectively, with 15 bases between them. CDR3 loop: CASSEFSAEDTEAFF. CDR3 nucleotide sequence: TGTGCCAGCAGCGAGTTCAGCGCGGAGGACACTGAAGCTTTCTTT. Looking up the rest from reference TRBV9 and TRBJ1-1 gives the full variable domain: DSGVTQTPKHLITATGQRVTLRCSPRSGDLSVYWYQQSLDQGLQFLIQYYNGEERAKGNILERFSAQQFPDLHSELNLSSLELGDSALYFCASSEFSAEDTEAFFGQGTRLTVV.

The chain has TRBV9 and TRBJ2-6, with D tentatively TRBD1 (5 bases). The CDR3 totals 16 residues. CDR1 is SGDLS, CDR2 YYNGEE, per germline. V was cut by 0 bases and J by 1 base, with 8 bases left in between. The CDR3 DNA reads TGTGCCAGCAGCGTAGAGGCAGGGTCTGGGGCCAACGTCCTGACTTTC. As protein: CASSVEAGSGANVLTF.

This chain connects TRBV10-3 to TRBJ1-1; TRBD1 agrees at 9 bases. Per the germline V gene, CDR1 is ENHRY and CDR2 is SYGVKD. V dropped 7 bases and J dropped 5; count of bases not matched to a gene: 5. There are 13 residues in the CDR3. CDR3 DNA sequence: TGTGCCATCATGGATGGGACAGGGACTGAAGCTTTCTTT. Its protein product is CAIMDGTGTEAFF.

On this clone itself: At one end, the junction sequence differs from germline, possibly due to a read error. The V gene is TRBV25-1, the J gene TRBJ2-3; D remains ambiguous. CDR1 and CDR2 (germline): MGHDK, SYGVNS. The CDR3 sequence is 13 residues long. CDR3 in DNA: TGTGCCGGCAGTGCCCGTAGCACAGATACGCAGTATTTT. Translating it yields CAGSARSTDTQYF.

In this sample, this clone turned up a few times. The V gene is TRBV7-9, the J gene TRBJ2-6, with TRBD1 identical over 7 bases. Germline V gene data show CDR1 as SEHNR and CDR2 as FQNEAQ (reference sequence). V dropped 5 bases and J dropped 4; count of bases not matched to a gene: 2. The CDR3 runs to 14 residues. CDR3 amino acids: CASSRQGGANVLTF. DNA of the CDR3: TGTGCCAGCAGCCGACAGGGAGGGGCCAACGTCCTGACTTTC.

This clone was recorded a few times. The CDR3 here is CASSKVPGRVEKNTIYF. The CDR3 DNA reads TGTGCCAGCAGCAAAGTCCCCGGCAGGGTCGAAAAAAACACCATATATTTT. The chain has TRBV21-1 and TRBJ1-3; the tabulated D call, TRBD1, remains unverified against the DNA. TRBV21-1 is designated a pseudogene. This CDR3 region has 17 residues.

The gene calls are TRBV6-5 and TRBJ2-5; D gene uncertain. This CDR3 is 15 amino acids long. V lost 4 bases and J 0 bases, leaving 12 bases between the germline ends. The germline V gene has CDR1 MNHEY and CDR2 SVGAGI. The DNA for the CDR3 is TGTGCCAGCAGTTCCCGCCCCCGGTACCAAGAGACCCAGTACTTC. Protein: CASSSRPRYQETQYF.

This clone was picked up a small number of times. J is TRBJ2-7 and V is TRBV6-5; TRBD2 aligns across 7 bases. From germline, CDR1 is MNHEY and CDR2 SVGAGI. V lost 5 bases, J lost 0 bases, and 7 bases stayed unmatched. This CDR3 comprises 15 residues. The CDR3 reads CASSQSGDSSYEQYF. CDR3 coding DNA: TGTGCCAGCAGTCAGAGCGGGGATAGCTCCTACGAGCAGTACTTC.

This chain links TRBV4-1 with TRBJ1-2, with no clear D. Germline lookup yields CDR1 MGHRA and CDR2 YSYEKL. Trimming pared 0 bases from V and 4 bases from J, leaving 12 bases between. The CDR3 runs 15 residues. The CDR3: CASSQDAASSYGYTF. In DNA form, the CDR3 reads TGCGCCAGCAGCCAAGACGCCGCCAGTTCCTATGGCTACACCTTC.

The chain is built from TRBV21-1 and TRBJ1-2. TRBV21-1 is termed a pseudogene. The CDR3 contains 13 residues. CDR3 coding DNA: TGTGCCAGCAGCAAAGCGCCGGGTAGGGGCTACACCTTC. Protein: CASSKAPGRGYTF.